A single sample gave rise to the 14 T cell receptor beta chains below, sequenced in a study of spatial heterogeneity in lung cancer. One entry per CDR3 protein results from TCRdb running MiXCR on the 5' RACE reads. The sample lists about 15,000 distinct CDR3 sequences, just under 8% occurring once. Time point defined: sample taken at primary tumor resection. Extraction of whole RNA from tumor, nontumor lung or frozen PBMC preceded unsorted sequencing. This material consisted of PBMCs, taken at surgery. The receptors were gathered from a female donor with early-stage non-small cell lung cancer.

A few counts support this clonotype. The chain employs TRBV2 and TRBJ2-7; 14 bases line up with TRBD2. The CDR3 length is 16 residues. Trimming cost V 6 bases and J 3 bases; bases outside gene matches: 7. Germline CDR1 reads SNHLY; CDR2 reads FYNNEI. CDR3 in DNA: TGTGCCAGCAGGGAGGGACTAGCGGGAGTTTTCTACGAGCAGTACTTC. Translated: CASREGLAGVFYEQYF.

This clonotype was detected ten times or more. The V gene is TRBV27, the J gene TRBJ1-6; D is perhaps TRBD1 (5 bases). The CDR3 is 16 amino acids. V gave up 6 bases and J gave up 7 bases, with 19 bases separating them. Germline-derived CDR1 and CDR2 are MNHEY and SMNVEV (reference sequence). The CDR3 reads CASSRTAGTSNSPLHF. As DNA, the CDR3 is TGTGCCAGCAGCCGAACTGCCGGGACCAGCAATTCACCCCTCCACTTT.

This chain uses TRBV30 with TRBJ2-1; TRBD1 matches 12 bases. The CDR3 extends over 14 amino acids. The ends lost 3 bases at V and 8 bases at J; junction bases unmatched: 5. Germline V gene sequence: CDR1 GTSNPN, CDR2 SVGIG (reference sequence). CDR3 in DNA: TGTGCCTGGAGCGTCGGGACAGGGGGCCATGAGCAGTTCTTC. Translating it yields CAWSVGTGGHEQFF.

This clonotype showed up many times. The CDR3 protein is CASSLADLGGTSLTDTQYF. CDR3 coding DNA: TGTGCCAGCAGCTTAGCGGACTTGGGGGGTACGTCGCTGACAGATACGCAGTATTTT. The gene calls are TRBV7-2 and TRBJ2-3, with D tentatively TRBD2 (6 bases). CDR3 length: 19 amino acids. The V end was cut by 0 bases, the J end by 3 bases, with 22 bases between. Per germline, CDR1 SGHTA and CDR2 FQGNSA.

This clonotype was seen many times. Relative to the germline gene, one junction end is altered; a read error may explain this. The rearrangement links TRBV29-1 to TRBJ1-2; 7 bases align to TRBD1. Germline CDR1 and CDR2: SQVTM and ANQGSEA. This CDR3 spans 13 amino acids. The CDR3 loop is CSVHRGQNYGYTF. The CDR3 coding sequence is TGCAGCGTCCACAGGGGACAAAACTATGGCTACACTTTC.

The J gene is TRBJ2-1, the V gene TRBV20-1, with 13 positions matching TRBD2. The V and J ends lost 6 bases and 0 bases, in that order; junction bases with no gene match: 8. The CDR3 totals 17 residues. Germline loops: CDR1 DFQATT, CDR2 SNEGSKA (reference sequence). The CDR3 loop reads CSAQGLAGPSSYNEQFF. The DNA for the CDR3 is TGCAGTGCCCAGGGACTAGCGGGACCTAGCTCCTACAATGAGCAGTTCTTC.

Many counts were recorded for this clonotype. The chain is built from TRBV5-1 and TRBJ2-7; 9 bases fit TRBD1. The trim removed 5 bases at V and 7 bases at J, leaving 19 bases unmatched. The CDR3 has 17 residues. Germline V gives CDR1 SGHRS, CDR2 YFSETQ. This CDR3 is CASSREATGTGLWEQYF. CDR3 nucleotides: TGCGCCAGCAGTCGTGAGGCGACCGGGACAGGGTTGTGGGAGCAGTACTTC.

J is TRBJ2-1 and V is TRBV6-4, with 11 positions matching TRBD2. Per the germline V gene, CDR1 is MRHNA and CDR2 is SNTAGT. V gave up 4 bases and J gave up 7 bases; unmatched junction bases: 9. This CDR3 has 16 residues. The CDR3 sequence is CASSVTSGRLSNEQFF. CDR3 sequence (DNA): TGTGCCAGCAGTGTAACTAGCGGGAGATTATCGAATGAGCAGTTCTTC.

The genes are TRBV20-1 and TRBJ2-3, with a tentative D call TRBD1 (6 bases). Germline V CDR1 and CDR2: DFQATT, SNEGSKA (reference sequence). The CDR3 loop spans 15 amino acids. V lost 3 bases and J 2 bases, leaving 15 bases between the germline ends. The CDR3, as DNA: TGCAGTGCTAGGGATCGACAGGTGGCCACAGATACGCAGTATTTT. It yields the protein CSARDRQVATDTQYF.

Points on this clonotype: A clone one base away is much larger, so this may be a read error. This CDR3 fails to terminate in the conserved phenylalanine or tryptophan, so it likely reflects a read error. This chain connects TRBV7-2 to TRBJ2-3, with 13 bases lining up with TRBD2. The ends lost 6 bases at V and 2 bases at J; junction bases unmatched: 2. CDR3 size: 15 residues. Per germline, CDR1 SGHTA and CDR2 FQGNSA. The CDR3 region is CASRGLAGITDTQYL. CDR3 in DNA: TGTGCCAGCAGGGGACTAGCGGGGATCACAGATACGCAGTATTTA.

This clonotype was recorded at least ten times. This chain connects TRBV7-2 to TRBJ1-1; D call uncertain. The CDR3 is made up of 16 amino acids. Trimming took off 1 base at V and 4 bases at J, with 16 bases between the two ends. Germline assignment: CDR1 SGHTA and CDR2 FQGNSA. CDR3 DNA: TGTGCCAGCAGCTTAGGGATAACGGGAGGGCTCACTGAAGCTTTCTTT. It is translated as CASSLGITGGLTEAFF. Complete variable domain (other parts from reference TRBV7-2 and TRBJ1-1): GAGVSQSPSNKVTEKGKDVELRCDPISGHTALYWYRQSLGQGLEFLIYFQGNSAPDKSGLPSDRFSAERTGGSVSTLTIQRTQQEDSAVYLCASSLGITGGLTEAFFGQGTRLTVV.

This clonotype has only a few counts. This chain connects TRBV7-2 to TRBJ1-5; D is possibly TRBD1 (5 bases). The germline V and J ends were trimmed by 5 bases and 4 bases, with 18 bases remaining between them. The CDR3 is made up of 16 amino acids. Looked up from germline, CDR1 is SGHTA and CDR2 is FQGNSA. The CDR3 reads CASSLTDGGGNQPQHF. DNA of the CDR3: TGTGCCAGCAGCCTAACGGACGGGGGAGGGAATCAGCCCCAGCATTTT.

This clonotype was detected ten times or more. The chain combines TRBV12-3 or TRBV12-4 with TRBJ1-5, with D unresolved. The V end lost 3 bases, the J end lost 4 bases, and 7 bases lay between the germline ends. CDR3 length equals 13 residues. The CDR3 sequence is CASSLAENQPQHF. The CDR3 nucleotides read TGTGCCAGCAGTTTGGCGGAGAATCAGCCCCAGCATTTT.

This clonotype was seen a few times. As DNA, the CDR3 is TGCGCCAGCGGTTCTGGGGCCAACGTCCTGACTTTC. Amino acid sequence: CASGSGANVLTF. V usage is TRBV5-1 and J usage is TRBJ2-6; the D is unclear. CDR1 and CDR2 from the germline V gene are SGHRS and YFSETQ. V lost 7 bases and J 1 base, leaving 3 bases between the germline ends. The CDR3 extends over 12 amino acids.